A single sample gave rise to the 16 T cell receptor beta chains below, sequenced in a study of blood T cell repertoires in COVID-19. Some clones are missing from TCRdb's copy, which holds only in-frame ones; the method was immunoSEQ multiplex PCR. There are about 150,000 clones in the sample; about 89% occur only once, and under 0.6% lies in the top ten. The sequencing input was peripheral blood. The receptors were sampled from a man between 45 and 60 years old with acute or convalescent COVID-19.

The chain combines TRBV28 with TRBJ2-3; 10 bases agree with TRBD1. The CDR3 consists of 15 residues. V trimming: 8 bases; J trimming: 4 bases; junction bases outside the gene matches: 9. Germline CDR1 is MDHEN and CDR2 is SYDVKM. CDR3 in amino acids: CASSLDRGPSDTQYF. The CDR3 DNA reads TGTGCCAGCTCTCTCGACAGGGGGCCATCAGATACGCAGTATTTT.

The genes are TRBV6-6 and TRBJ2-2; TRBD1 aligns across 8 bases. With V trimmed by 5 bases and J by 2 bases, 13 bases remained unmatched. Germline CDR1 MNHNY, CDR2 SVGAGI (reference sequence). The CDR3 has 18 amino acids. The CDR3 region has the DNA TGTGCCAGCAGTCCTGGTGGCAGGGGGCGGTCAAACACCGGGGAGCTGTTTTTT. As protein: CASSPGGRGRSNTGELFF.

The V gene is TRBV19, the J gene TRBJ2-1; 9 bases match TRBD2. After removal of 6 bases from V and 6 bases from J, the junction contained 12 bases not matched to a gene. Germline-derived CDR1 and CDR2 are LNHDA and SQIVND (reference sequence). The CDR3 sequence is 16 residues long. The CDR3 loop reads CASSRGRGGASNEQFF. CDR3 nucleotides: TGTGCCAGTAGCAGAGGCCGCGGGGGGGCCTCCAATGAGCAGTTCTTC. The whole variable domain, remainder taken from reference TRBV19 and TRBJ2-1, is DGGITQSPKYLFRKEGQNVTLSCEQNLNHDAMYWYRQDPGQGLRLIYYSQIVNDFQKGDIAEGYSVSREKKESFPLTVTSAQKNPTAFYLCASSRGRGGASNEQFFGPGTRLTVL.

The J gene is TRBJ1-1, the V gene TRBV4-3, with D maybe TRBD1 (5 bases). CDR1 and CDR2 (germline): LGHNA, YSLEER. This CDR3 region has 16 residues. Trimming stripped 0 bases from V and 0 bases from J, with 11 bases between. CDR3 sequence reads: CASSQDLRGMNTEAFF. The CDR3 DNA follows: TGCGCCAGCAGCCAAGATCTAAGGGGAATGAACACTGAAGCTTTCTTT.

This sequence joins TRBV30 and TRBJ1-6; D gene uncertain. This CDR3 comprises 17 residues. Germline loops: CDR1 GTSNPN, CDR2 SVGIG (reference sequence). Trimming shortened V by 2 bases and J by 0 bases, and 14 bases separated the two germline ends. CDR3 coding DNA: TGTGCCTGGAGTACCTCCCGTACCAGCTCCTATAATTCACCCCTCCACTTT. Its protein product is CAWSTSRTSSYNSPLHF.

The V gene is TRBV28, the J gene TRBJ1-2; TRBD1 aligns across 9 bases. Germline V lookup: CDR1 MDHEN, CDR2 SYDVKM. The CDR3 extends over 13 amino acids. V shed 5 bases, J shed 4 bases, and the junction held 2 bases outside the gene matches. The CDR3: CASSPGQGYGYTF. CDR3 in DNA: TGTGCCAGCAGTCCGGGACAGGGCTATGGCTACACCTTC.

The chain joins TRBV7-2 to TRBJ1-4; D ambiguous. Germline V CDR1 and CDR2: SGHTA, FQGNSA. V was shortened by 2 bases and J by 4 bases, with 11 bases between the two germline ends. CDR3 length: 15 amino acids. In nucleotides, the CDR3 is TGTGCCAGCAGCTTATCACGCCTGAGTAATGAAAAACTGTTTTTT. Translated: CASSLSRLSNEKLFF.

This clone appeared a single time. The genes are TRBV24-1 and TRBJ2-1, with D perhaps TRBD2 (5 bases). V shed 7 bases and J shed 9 bases, with 15 bases lying between them. The CDR3 sequence is 13 residues long. Germline loops: CDR1 KGHDR, CDR2 SFDVKD. The CDR3 DNA reads TGTGCCACCAGACTCGGACTGGGCGGTGAGCAGTTCTTC. Encoded protein: CATRLGLGGEQFF.

The sample holds one count of this clone. The chain joins TRBV5-6 to TRBJ1-6, with D possibly TRBD1 on 5 matching bases. The CDR3 is 15 residues long. CDR1 and CDR2 (germline): SGHDT, YYEEEE. V gave up 3 bases and J gave up 8 bases, with 15 bases separating them. CDR3: CASSSSTWGDSPLHF. Here the CDR3 DNA reads TGTGCCAGCAGCTCCAGCACGTGGGGGGATTCACCCCTCCACTTT. The whole variable domain, remainder taken from reference TRBV5-6 and TRBJ1-6, is DAGVTQSPTHLIKTRGQQVTLRCSPKSGHDTVSWYQQALGQGPQFIFQYYEEEERQRGNFPDRFSGHQFPNYSSELNVNALLLGDSALYLCASSSSTWGDSPLHFGNGTRLTVT.

This sequence joins TRBV24-1 and TRBJ2-5; TRBD1 matches at 9 bases. Germline values: CDR1 KGHDR, CDR2 SFDVKD. V lost 5 bases, J lost 2 bases, and 5 bases stayed unmatched. The length of the CDR3 is 15 residues. The CDR3 reads CATSGSGQGQETQYF. CDR3 coding DNA: TGTGCCACCAGTGGGTCGGGACAGGGTCAAGAGACCCAGTACTTC.

CDR3 nucleotides: TGTGCCAGCAGCACAACTTACCCGGGGAAAGAGGCTGATACGCAGTATTTT. Protein product: CASSTTYPGKEADTQYF. V and J are TRBV7-9 and TRBJ2-3; maybe TRBD2 (5 bases). Germline CDR1 is SEHNR and CDR2 is FQNEAQ (reference sequence). This CDR3 region has 17 residues. V was cut by 5 bases and J by 6 bases, with 24 bases left in between.

On this clone itself: A read error may account for a junction end that differs from germline. The gene calls are TRBV5-1 and TRBJ2-1, with D possibly TRBD1 on 6 matching bases. CDR1 is SGHRS, CDR2 YFSETQ, per germline. The CDR3 loop spans 17 amino acids. The CDR3 nucleotides are TGCGCCAGCAGCTTGGACCAGATCTCAAATAGGAAGCAGGGGAGAGTCTTC. Translation: CASSLDQISNRKQGRVF.

The chain is built from TRBV5-8 and TRBJ2-5; TRBD2 matches 9 bases. The ends lost 7 bases at V and 5 bases at J; junction bases unmatched: 9. Germline V gene lookup returns CDR1 SGHTS and CDR2 YDEGEE. The CDR3 sequence is 14 residues long. CDR3 sequence: CASFTGLARETQYF. The CDR3 DNA follows: TGTGCCAGCTTCACCGGACTAGCGAGGGAGACCCAGTACTTC.

The genes are TRBV5-1 and TRBJ1-1; D is unclear. V gave up 0 bases and J gave up 3 bases, with 9 bases separating them. The CDR3 extends over 14 amino acids. Germline V gives CDR1 SGHRS, CDR2 YFSETQ. This CDR3 reads CASSLVGGDTEAFF. DNA of the CDR3: TGCGCCAGCAGCTTGGTTGGCGGGGACACTGAAGCTTTCTTT.

J is TRBJ2-2 and V is TRBV11-2; the match to TRBD1 covers 7 bases. The V segment lost 5 bases and the J segment 5 bases; nucleotides outside the gene matches: 17. CDR1 SGHAT and CDR2 FQNNGV come from the germline V gene. The CDR3 spans 18 residues. This CDR3 is CASSRPPGQGVGTGELFF. The DNA of the CDR3 is TGTGCCAGCAGCCGTCCCCCGGGGCAGGGGGTGGGGACCGGGGAGCTGTTTTTT.

As DNA, the CDR3 is TGTGCCAGCAGGCAGGGGAACAACTATGGCTACACCTTC. Its protein product is CASRQGNNYGYTF. The J gene is TRBJ1-2, the V gene TRBV6-4, with D possibly being TRBD1 (6 bases). V was pared by 6 bases and J by 2 bases, with 10 bases between. The CDR3 spans 13 residues. Germline lookup yields CDR1 MRHNA and CDR2 SNTAGT.